The 5 T cell receptor beta chains below were found in one sample sequenced in a study of PD-1 blockade in classical Hodgkin lymphoma. Some clones are missing from TCRdb's copy, which holds only in-frame ones; the method was immunoSEQ multiplex PCR. Of about 40,000 clones listed, 85% to 90% are singletons. Following autologous stem cell transplantation, relapse occurred in every patient, and exposure to brentuximab vedotin varied. The sample was peripheral blood mononuclear cells (PBMCs), taken before the second cycle of nivolumab. These receptors were collected from a human donor with classical Hodgkin lymphoma.

This chain connects TRBV29-1 to TRBJ2-1; maybe TRBD2 (6 bases). The germline V and J ends were trimmed by 5 bases and 8 bases, with 13 bases remaining between them. The CDR3 is made up of 12 amino acids. Germline CDR1 and CDR2: SQVTM and ANQGSEA. CDR3 bases: TGCAGCGTTCGTCCCGGGAGCCATGAGCAGTTCTTC. Its protein product is CSVRPGSHEQFF.

V and J are TRBV9 and TRBJ1-5, with 7 bases matching TRBD1. Germline loops: CDR1 SGDLS, CDR2 YYNGEE. The junction had 11 bases not matched to a gene; V was cut back by 4 bases and J by 4 bases. The CDR3 sequence is 16 residues long. CDR3 region: CASSSGGDSRNQPQHF. The CDR3 DNA sequence: TGTGCCAGCAGCTCCGGAGGGGACAGTCGGAATCAGCCCCAGCATTTT.

The chain employs TRBV19 and TRBJ1-6; D perhaps matches TRBD1 (5 bases). CDR1 and CDR2 (germline): LNHDA, SQIVND (reference sequence). The CDR3 has 14 amino acids. Trimming pared 7 bases from V and 4 bases from J, leaving 11 bases between. The CDR3 spells CASMEDSYNSPLHF. The CDR3 DNA reads as TGTGCCAGTATGGAAGACAGTTATAATTCACCCCTCCACTTT.

This clone was seen a single time. The chain employs TRBV15 and TRBJ2-1; TRBD2 matches at 10 bases. V gave up 0 bases and J gave up 9 bases; unmatched junction bases: 5. The CDR3 totals 15 residues. From germline, CDR1 is LNHNV and CDR2 YYDKDF (reference sequence). The DNA of the CDR3 is TGTGCCACCAGCAGAGAGCTAGCGGGAGTTAGTGAGCAGTTCTTC. Translated, it gives CATSRELAGVSEQFF.

The V gene is TRBV5-1, the J gene TRBJ2-3; TRBD2 matches 8 bases. Trimming removed 4 bases from V and 6 bases from J; junction bases left unmatched: 7. The CDR3 length is 14 residues. Germline V gene lookup returns CDR1 SGHRS and CDR2 YFSETQ. Written as DNA, the CDR3 is TGCGCCAGCAGCGCTGGGACTAGGGGTGATACGCAGTATTTT. The encoded protein is CASSAGTRGDTQYF.